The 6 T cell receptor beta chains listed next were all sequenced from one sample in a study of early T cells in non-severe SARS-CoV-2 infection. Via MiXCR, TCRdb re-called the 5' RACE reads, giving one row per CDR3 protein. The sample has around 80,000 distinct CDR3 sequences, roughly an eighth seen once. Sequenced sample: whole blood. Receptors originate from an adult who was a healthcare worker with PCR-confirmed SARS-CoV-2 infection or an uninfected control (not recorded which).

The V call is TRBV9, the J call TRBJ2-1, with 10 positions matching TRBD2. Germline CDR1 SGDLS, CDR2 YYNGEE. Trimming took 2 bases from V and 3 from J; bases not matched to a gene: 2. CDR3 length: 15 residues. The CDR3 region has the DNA TGTGCCAGCAGCGTTTCTAGCGGGGGCTACAATGAGCAGTTCTTC. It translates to CASSVSSGGYNEQFF.

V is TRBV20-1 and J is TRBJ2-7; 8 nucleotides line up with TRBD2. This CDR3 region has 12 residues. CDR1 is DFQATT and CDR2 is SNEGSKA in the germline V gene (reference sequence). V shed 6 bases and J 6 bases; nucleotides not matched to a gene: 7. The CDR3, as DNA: TGCAGTGCCAGATCGGGGGGGCGCGAGCAGTACTTC. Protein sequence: CSARSGGREQYF.

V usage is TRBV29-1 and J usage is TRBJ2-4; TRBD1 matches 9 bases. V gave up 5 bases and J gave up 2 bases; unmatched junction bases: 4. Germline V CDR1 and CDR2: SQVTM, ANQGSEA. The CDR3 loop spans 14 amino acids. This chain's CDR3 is CSVRTGATKNIQYF. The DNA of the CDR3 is TGCAGCGTTCGGACAGGGGCGACCAAAAACATTCAGTACTTC.

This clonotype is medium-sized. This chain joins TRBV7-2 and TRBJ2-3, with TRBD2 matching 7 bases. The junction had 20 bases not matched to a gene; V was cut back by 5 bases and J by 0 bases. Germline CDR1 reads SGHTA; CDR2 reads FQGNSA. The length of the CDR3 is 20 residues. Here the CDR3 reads CASSPRASGRYSPSTDTQYF. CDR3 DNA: TGTGCCAGCAGCCCCCGGGCTAGCGGTCGCTACTCACCTAGCACAGATACGCAGTATTTT.

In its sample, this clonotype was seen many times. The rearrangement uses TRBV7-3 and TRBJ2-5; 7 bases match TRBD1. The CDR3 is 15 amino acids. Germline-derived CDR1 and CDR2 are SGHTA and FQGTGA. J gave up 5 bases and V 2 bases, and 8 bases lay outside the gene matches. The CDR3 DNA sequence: TGTGCCAGCAGCTTACTCGGACAGGCTATGGAGACCCAGTACTTC. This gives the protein CASSLLGQAMETQYF.

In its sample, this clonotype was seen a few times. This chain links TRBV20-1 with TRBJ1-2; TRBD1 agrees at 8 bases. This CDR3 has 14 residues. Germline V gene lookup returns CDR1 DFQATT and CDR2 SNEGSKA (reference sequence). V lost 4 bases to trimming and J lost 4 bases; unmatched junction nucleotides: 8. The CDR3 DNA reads TGCAGTGCTACCCCTCAGGGGGCGATCTATGGCTACACCTTC. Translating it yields CSATPQGAIYGYTF.